The 13 T cell receptor beta chains listed next were all sequenced from one sample in a study of blood T cell repertoires in COVID-19. Clones were read by immunoSEQ multiplex PCR, and TCRdb kept only the in-frame ones, dropping some. The sample consists of approximately 100,000 clones, 70% to 90% of them appearing once. The sequenced material came from peripheral blood. These receptors all stem from a man between 65 and 85 years old with acute or convalescent COVID-19.

V gene TRBV6-5 combines with J gene TRBJ1-4; D ambiguous. The germline gives CDR1 MNHEY, CDR2 SVGAGI. CDR3 length: 10 amino acids. V lost 11 bases to trimming and J lost 7 bases, with 8 bases between them. Here the CDR3 reads CAHGVEKLFF. CDR3 nucleotides: TGTGCCCACGGGGTTGAAAAACTGTTTTTT.

The genes are TRBV6-6 and TRBJ1-2, with 7 bases that match TRBD1. This CDR3 spans 15 amino acids. The ends lost 5 bases at V and 5 bases at J; junction bases unmatched: 11. Germline V gene sequence: CDR1 MNHNY, CDR2 SVGAGI (reference sequence). CDR3 nucleotides: TGTGCCAGCAGTCCGCCACAGGGGACGGATTATGGCTACACCTTC. The encoded protein is CASSPPQGTDYGYTF.

The chain joins TRBV2 to TRBJ2-7; the D gene is possibly TRBD1 (6 bases). The CDR3 loop spans 17 amino acids. Germline V gene data show CDR1 as SNHLY and CDR2 as FYNNEI. Between the trimmed V and J ends, which lost 0 bases and 4 bases, there was a span of 19 bases. The CDR3 loop reads CASSEALPWGPSYEQYF. The CDR3 DNA reads as TGTGCCAGCAGTGAAGCGCTACCGTGGGGGCCGTCGTACGAGCAGTACTTC.

The chain recombines TRBV5-5 with TRBJ1-4; D unresolved. Germline V gene sequence: CDR1 SGHKS, CDR2 YYEKEE (reference sequence). CDR3 size: 14 residues. Trimming took 6 bases from V and 6 from J, leaving 15 bases between them. The CDR3 region is CASNPGVRDEKLFF. The CDR3 DNA follows: TGTGCCAGCAATCCGGGAGTCCGGGATGAAAAACTGTTTTTT.

The chain recombines TRBV27 with TRBJ1-6; TRBD1 agrees at 7 bases. Germline V CDR1 and CDR2: MNHEY, SMNVEV (reference sequence). The CDR3 is made up of 15 amino acids. Losses at the gene ends were 8 bases for V and 5 bases for J; bases not matched to a gene: 9. CDR3 sequence: CASGKGQANNSPLHF. The DNA of the CDR3 is TGTGCCAGCGGTAAAGGACAGGCGAATAATTCACCCCTCCACTTT.

The chain couples TRBV10-1 to TRBJ2-2; the D gene is possibly TRBD1 (5 bases). The CDR3 extends over 13 amino acids. The germline V and J ends were trimmed by 4 bases and 3 bases, with 6 bases remaining between them. CDR1 is WNHNN and CDR2 is SYGVQD in the germline V gene (reference sequence). The CDR3: CASSVGDTGELFF. CDR3 sequence (DNA): TGCGCCAGCAGTGTAGGGGACACCGGGGAGCTGTTTTTT.

The rearrangement links TRBV5-1 to TRBJ2-5, with a possible D match to TRBD2 (6 bases). This CDR3 is 15 amino acids long. V was cut by 4 bases and J by 2 bases, with 15 bases left in between. Looked up from germline, CDR1 is SGHRS and CDR2 is YFSETQ. CDR3 nucleotides: TGCGCCAGCAGCCTTGACAGCGGACTACAAGAGACCCAGTACTTC. It encodes CASSLDSGLQETQYF.

This chain joins TRBV27 and TRBJ2-3, with TRBD2 identical over 11 bases. Per germline, CDR1 MNHEY and CDR2 SMNVEV (reference sequence). V lost 2 bases and J lost 2; bases outside the gene matches: 6. The CDR3 runs 17 residues. The CDR3 nucleotides are TGTGCCAGCAGTTTACTTAGGACTAGCGGGCCCACAGATACGCAGTATTTT. Protein product: CASSLLRTSGPTDTQYF.

The chain is built from TRBV9 and TRBJ1-5, with D unclear. The V gene's germline CDR1 is SGDLS and CDR2 YYNGEE. The CDR3 spans 14 residues. V was pared by 0 bases and J by 5 bases, with 9 bases between. The DNA for the CDR3 is TGTGCCAGCAGCGTAGGGTCCGGGGATCAGCCCCAGCATTTT. This encodes CASSVGSGDQPQHF.

This chain uses TRBV11-2 with TRBJ2-7; 10 bases line up with TRBD1. This CDR3 has 15 residues. Trimming at V came to 0 bases and at J to 5 bases, leaving 4 bases not matched to a gene. Germline values: CDR1 SGHAT, CDR2 FQNNGV. CDR3 sequence: CASSLDGTGVDEQYF. CDR3 bases: TGTGCCAGCAGCTTAGATGGGACAGGGGTCGACGAGCAGTACTTC.

This clone was picked up one time. The rearrangement uses TRBV18 and TRBJ2-1, with D perhaps matching TRBD2 (7 bases). Germline CDR1 reads KGHSH; CDR2 reads LQKENI. V was pared by 7 bases and J by 1 base, with 20 bases between. The CDR3 consists of 17 residues. CDR3 in DNA: TGTGCCAGCTGGGGGGGCCTAACCACAACATCCTACAATGAGCAGTTCTTC. This encodes CASWGGLTTTSYNEQFF.

The chain couples TRBV30 to TRBJ1-6; 7 bases are a match to TRBD1. This CDR3 has 14 amino acids. The V gene end was trimmed by 1 base and the J gene end by 8 bases; junction bases not matched to a gene: 5. Per germline, CDR1 GTSNPN and CDR2 SVGIG (reference sequence). The CDR3 DNA is TGTGCCTGGAGTGCTGGGACAGAAGATTCACCCCTCCACTTT. Residues: CAWSAGTEDSPLHF. Using reference TRBV30 and TRBJ1-6 for the parts outside the CDR3, the full variable domain is SQTIHQWPATLVQPVGSPLSLECTVEGTSNPNLYWYRQAAGRGLQLLFYSVGIGQISSEVPQNLSASRPQDRQFILSSKKLLLSDSGFYLCAWSAGTEDSPLHFGNGTRLTVT.

The V gene is TRBV10-3, the J gene TRBJ1-6; the D is unclear. The V and J ends lost 11 bases and 9 bases respectively, with 8 bases between them. The germline V gene encodes CDR1 ENHRY and CDR2 SYGVKD. The CDR3 has 10 residues. CDR3 nucleotide sequence: TGTGCCTTAAACACTTCACCCCTCCACTTT. Protein sequence: CALNTSPLHF.